Listed below are T cell receptor beta chains from one sample, sequenced in a study of response to subunit inactivated influenza vaccine. TCRdb reprocessed the RT-PCR reads via MiXCR and lists one record per CDR3 protein. This sample carries 550,000 to 800,000 distinct CDR3 sequences, 11% to 15% of them seen once, and the ten largest clones take 6% to 8%. The sample here was PBMCs from blood, taken around two weeks before vaccination. The receptors shown here come from a man between 50 and 59 years old who received an inactivated influenza vaccine. CDR3s include the opening cysteine and the closing phenylalanine or tryptophan. Fields, in order: J gene, V gene, clone size, D gene, CDR3 protein, CDR3 DNA. The D gene is left open where the match is weak. Clone size, where shown, is once, few, many, or a class for clones that have expanded.

TRBJ2-1 | TRBV20-1 | few | - | CSARVANYNEQFF | TGCAGTGCTAGAGTCGCTAACTACAATGAGCAGTTCTTC
TRBJ1-1 | TRBV11-2 | few | TRBD1 | CASSSRDRNTEAFF | TGTGCCAGCAGCTCCCGGGACAGGAACACTGAAGCTTTCTTT
TRBJ2-5 | TRBV12-3/TRBV12-4 | - | - | CASSSNLGTQYF | TGTGCCAGCAGTTCCAATTTGGGGACCCAGTACTTC
TRBJ2-7 | TRBV3-1 | - | - | CASSKEVSFTQEQYF | TGTGCCAGCAGCAAAGAGGTGTCTTTTACCCAGGAGCAGTACTTC
TRBJ2-7 | TRBV28 | - | TRBD2 | CASSLPATGGNHEQYF | TGTGCCAGCAGTTTGCCGGCGACGGGGGGGAACCACGAGCAGTACTTC
TRBJ2-3 | TRBV6-2/TRBV6-3 | few | TRBD2 | CASSATSGGATSTDTQYF | TGTGCCAGCAGTGCTACTAGCGGGGGAGCTACTAGCACAGATACGCAGTATTTT
TRBJ2-7 | TRBV7-9 | - | TRBD2 | CASSWGSGAAYEQYF | TGTGCCAGCAGCTGGGGTAGCGGGGCAGCCTACGAGCAGTACTTC
TRBJ2-7 | TRBV12-3/TRBV12-4 | few | - | CASSLGRSVGAYEQYF | TGTGCCAGCAGTTTAGGTCGGTCCGTTGGGGCCTACGAGCAGTACTTC
TRBJ1-5 | TRBV5-6 | few | - | CASSLEGSPRDQPQHF | TGTGCCAGCAGCCTAGAGGGCAGTCCGAGAGATCAGCCCCAGCATTTT
TRBJ2-7 | TRBV20-1 | - | - | CSARVGYDEQYF | TGCAGTGCTAGAGTGGGGTATGACGAGCAGTACTTC
TRBJ2-7 | TRBV4-1 | - | TRBD1 | CASSPGQGNSEQYF | TGCGCCAGCAGCCCGGGACAGGGTAATAGCGAGCAGTACTTC
TRBJ2-1 | TRBV5-1 | few | TRBD2 | CASSGTSGGAYNEQFF | TGCGCCAGCAGCGGGACTAGCGGGGGAGCCTACAATGAGCAGTTCTTC
TRBJ2-1 | TRBV7-2 | few | - | CASSTLQGDEQFF | TGTGCCAGCAGCACCTTACAGGGTGATGAGCAGTTCTTC
TRBJ2-7 | TRBV19 | - | - | CASSIAAFSYEQYF | TGTGCCAGTAGTATAGCGGCATTCTCCTACGAGCAGTACTTC
TRBJ2-5 | TRBV6-2/TRBV6-3 | - | TRBD1 | CASSYSIGGSLQETQYF | TGTGCCAGCAGTTACTCGATAGGGGGCAGTTTGCAAGAGACCCAGTACTTC
TRBJ2-4 | TRBV28 | - | - | CASRPLWEKGKNIQYF | TGTGCCAGCAGGCCTCTGTGGGAGAAGGGCAAAAACATTCAGTACTTC
TRBJ1-2 | TRBV4-2 | few | TRBD1 | CASSHTRTGNYGYTF | TGTGCCAGCAGCCACACCCGGACAGGCAACTATGGCTACACCTTC
TRBJ1-5 | TRBV20-1 | - | TRBD1 | CSARSGTGGLGNQPQHF | TGCAGTGCTAGATCCGGGACAGGGGGCTTGGGCAATCAGCCCCAGCATTTT
TRBJ2-7 | TRBV12-3/TRBV12-4 | few | TRBD1 | CASSLFRQGAHEQYF | TGTGCCAGCAGTTTATTCCGACAGGGGGCACACGAGCAGTACTTC
TRBJ2-1 | TRBV4-3 | - | - | CASSQDGRELTNEQFF | TGCGCCAGCAGCCAAGATGGACGGGAGTTAACGAATGAGCAGTTCTTC
TRBJ2-7 | TRBV4-3 | few | - | CASSQDLGVAYEQYF | TGCGCCAGCAGCCAAGATCTAGGGGTCGCCTACGAGCAGTACTTC
TRBJ1-6 | TRBV5-4 | many | - | CASSLWDTNSPLHF | TGTGCCAGCAGCTTGTGGGACACTAATTCACCCCTCCACTTT
TRBJ2-3 | TRBV5-1 | few | TRBD2 | CASATSGSGVDTQYF | TGCGCCAGCGCGACTAGCGGGAGTGGAGTTGATACGCAGTATTTT
TRBJ2-2 | TRBV7-2 | - | - | CASSLLEGGGELFF | TGTGCCAGCAGCTTATTAGAGGGAGGCGGGGAGCTGTTTTTT
TRBJ2-3 | TRBV6-2/TRBV6-3 | few | - | CASSPGTRVADTQYF | TGTGCCAGCAGCCCCGGGACTCGGGTGGCAGATACGCAGTATTTT
TRBJ2-1 | TRBV6-1 | few | TRBD2 | CASSTATSLYYNEQFF | TGTGCCAGCAGTACCGCGACTAGCCTTTATTACAATGAGCAGTTCTTC
TRBJ2-1 | TRBV11-3 | - | TRBD2 | CASSHTPLAGGGEQFF | TGTGCCAGCAGCCATACCCCCCTAGCGGGAGGGGGTGAGCAGTTCTTC
TRBJ2-7 | TRBV19 | few | - | CASRGRSEQYF | TGTGCCAGTAGAGGACGGTCGGAGCAGTACTTC
TRBJ2-1 | TRBV29-1 | - | TRBD2 | CSVDVGTSAYNEQFF | TGCAGCGTTGATGTGGGGACTAGCGCCTACAATGAGCAGTTCTTC
TRBJ1-1 | TRBV5-1 | many | - | CASREGPANTEAFF | TGCGCCAGCAGGGAGGGACCCGCGAACACTGAAGCTTTCTTT
TRBJ2-1 | TRBV10-2 | few | - | CASSEGDTRGQFF | TGCGCCAGCAGTGAGGGGGACACACGTGGGCAGTTCTTC
TRBJ2-5 | TRBV29-1 | - | - | CSVVIQGREETQYF | TGCAGCGTTGTCATCCAGGGGAGAGAAGAGACCCAGTACTTC
TRBJ2-1 | TRBV20-1 | few | TRBD2 | CSARDLGGGWGNEQFF | TGCAGTGCTAGAGATCTTGGGGGGGGTTGGGGAAATGAGCAGTTCTTC
TRBJ1-4 | TRBV4-3 | - | TRBD1 | CASSHRDRPNTNEKLFF | TGCGCCAGCAGCCACCGGGACAGACCGAATACTAATGAAAAACTGTTTTTT
TRBJ1-2 | TRBV4-3 | - | - | CASSPDTGIYGYTF | TGCGCCAGCAGCCCCGATACAGGGATCTATGGCTACACCTTC
TRBJ2-2 | TRBV11-2 | - | - | CASSSRWRLGPGELFF | TGTGCCAGCAGTTCACGCTGGCGGCTAGGCCCCGGGGAGCTGTTTTTT
TRBJ1-6 | TRBV27 | - | - | CASSHGAGANSPLHF | TGTGCCAGCAGCCATGGGGCAGGGGCAAATTCACCCCTCCACTTT
TRBJ2-7 | TRBV7-8 | - | - | CASSLWQGTYEQYF | TGTGCCAGCAGCTTATGGCAGGGGACCTACGAGCAGTACTTC
TRBJ2-3 | TRBV4-1 | - | - | CASSQGPGPSGTQYF | TGCGCCAGCAGCCAAGGTCCCGGACCTAGTGGGACGCAGTATTTT
TRBJ1-2 | TRBV20-1 | - | - | CSARPRQIGDGYTF | TGCAGTGCTAGACCTCGACAAATAGGAGATGGCTACACCTTC
TRBJ2-7 | TRBV28 | few | TRBD1 | CASSLPRTGAREQYF | TGTGCCAGCAGTTTACCTCGGACAGGGGCTAGAGAGCAGTACTTC
TRBJ2-5 | TRBV4-2 | few | TRBD2 | CASSQELAGSGETQYF | TGTGCCAGCAGCCAGGAACTAGCGGGGTCCGGGGAGACCCAGTACTTC
TRBJ1-1 | TRBV5-1 | - | - | CASSLNGRHTGNTEAFF | TGCGCCAGCAGCTTAAACGGGAGGCATACTGGGAACACTGAAGCTTTCTTT
TRBJ2-5 | TRBV18 | - | - | CASSPSRGRETQYF | TGTGCCAGCTCACCATCTCGAGGGCGAGAGACCCAGTACTTC
TRBJ2-7 | TRBV14 | few | - | CASSQESRATYEQYF | TGTGCCAGCAGCCAAGAATCCAGGGCCACCTACGAGCAGTACTTC
TRBJ2-3 | TRBV2 | - | - | CASIWSHTQYF | TGTGCCAGCATCTGGAGCCATACGCAGTATTTT
TRBJ2-2 | TRBV18 | - | - | CASSPGSRFGADTGELFF | TGTGCCAGCTCACCAGGGAGTAGGTTCGGGGCCGACACCGGGGAGCTGTTTTTT
TRBJ1-4 | TRBV5-1 | - | - | CASSVGQPINEKLFF | TGCGCCAGCAGCGTCGGACAGCCAATTAATGAAAAACTGTTTTTT
TRBJ2-4 | TRBV20-1 | - | - | CSARDLAKNIQYF | TGCAGTGCTAGAGATCTAGCCAAAAACATTCAGTACTTC
TRBJ2-3 | TRBV14 | many | - | CASSQIGATDTQYF | TGTGCCAGCAGCCAAATCGGAGCCACAGATACGCAGTATTTT